This entry lists 32 T cell receptor beta chains sequenced from one sample in a study of tumour-infiltrating T cells in Burkitt lymphoma. The repertoire was sequenced with immunoSEQ multiplex PCR; TCRdb's copy has only in-frame clones and lacks some. The data contain 11,000 to 15,000 clones, around 30% of them seen just once; the ten biggest clones take up 6.2%. The sample taken for sequencing was tumor tissue. These receptors were collected from a human donor with diffuse large B-cell lymphoma.

The rearrangement joins TRBV28 to TRBJ1-1; D is unresolved. Trimming took off 5 bases at V and 2 bases at J, with 6 bases between the two ends. Germline CDR1 is MDHEN and CDR2 is SYDVKM. CDR3 length: 12 residues. The CDR3 bases are TGTGCCAGCAGTAACCGTAACACTGAAGCTTTCTTT. Its protein is CASSNRNTEAFF.

The gene calls are TRBV7-2 and TRBJ1-2; D not resolved. The CDR3 spans 14 residues. The V end lost 1 base, the J end lost 5 bases, and 11 bases lay between the germline ends. Germline V lookup: CDR1 SGHTA, CDR2 FQGNSA. The CDR3 DNA follows: TGTGCCAGCAGCTTAGGGGGTCCGGGGTATGGCTACACCTTC. Amino acid sequence: CASSLGGPGYGYTF.

A few counts support this clone. The chain recombines TRBV7-9 with TRBJ2-1, with 8 positions matching TRBD2. Trimming at V came to 1 base and at J to 5 bases, leaving 1 base not matched to a gene. The CDR3 contains 14 residues. Germline V gene sequence: CDR1 SEHNR, CDR2 FQNEAQ (reference sequence). DNA for the CDR3: TGTGCCAGCAGCTTAGGGACTAGCCACAATGAGCAGTTCTTC. Translating gives CASSLGTSHNEQFF.

This clone was counted between two and nine times. This rearrangement joins TRBV11-2 to TRBJ1-1; no firm D call. The V and J ends lost 7 bases and 1 base respectively, with 10 bases between them. This CDR3 spans 13 amino acids. Germline lookup yields CDR1 SGHAT and CDR2 FQNNGV. The CDR3: CASTWTGNTEAFF. The CDR3 bases are TGTGCCAGCACCTGGACCGGGAACACTGAAGCTTTCTTT.

This sequence joins TRBV7-3 and TRBJ2-2; 10 nucleotides line up with TRBD2. This CDR3 comprises 17 residues. V trimming: 0 bases; J trimming: 4 bases; junction bases outside the gene matches: 5. Per the germline V gene, CDR1 is SGHTA and CDR2 is FQGTGA. DNA for the CDR3: TGTGCCAGCAGCTTAACGTCCCTAGCGGGAGTCACCGGGGAGCTGTTTTTT. Residues: CASSLTSLAGVTGELFF.

The V and J genes are TRBV5-1 and TRBJ2-7; perhaps TRBD1 as D (6 bases). The CDR3 is 14 residues long. V was trimmed by 6 bases and J by 0 bases, leaving 13 bases between them. Per germline, CDR1 SGHRS and CDR2 YFSETQ. CDR3 coding DNA: TGCGCCAGCACCAAGGGGGAAGCCTCCTACGAGCAGTACTTC. It encodes CASTKGEASYEQYF.

The sample holds a few counts of this clone. The chain uses TRBV2 and TRBJ1-1; 8 bases fit TRBD1. Trimming cost V 8 bases and J 5 bases; bases outside gene matches: 4. Germline V gene sequence: CDR1 SNHLY, CDR2 FYNNEI. This CDR3 spans 12 amino acids. The CDR3 coding sequence is TGTGCCAGCGTGACAGGGGCTACTGAAGCTTTCTTT. The encoded protein is CASVTGATEAFF.

Worth noting for this clone: The junction does not match germline at one end; this may be a read error. The chain recombines TRBV7-7 with TRBJ2-5, with D possibly called TRBD1 or TRBD2 (5 bases each). The germline V gene has CDR1 SSHAT and CDR2 FNYEAQ (reference sequence). The CDR3 totals 13 residues. The CDR3 DNA follows: TGTACCAGCAGCTTTGGGGGAGAGGAGACCCAGTACTTC. Translating it yields CTSSFGGEETQYF.

The chain recombines TRBV7-2 with TRBJ1-4; D gene uncertain. CDR1 is SGHTA, CDR2 FQGNSA, per germline. CDR3 length equals 14 residues. The V end was cut by 6 bases, the J end by 7 bases, with 15 bases between. CDR3 loop: CASRLGPGSEKLFF. In DNA, the CDR3 is TGTGCCAGCAGATTGGGCCCTGGTAGTGAAAAACTGTTTTTT.

CDR3 protein: CASSQQGTEAFF. In DNA, the CDR3 is TGCGCCAGCAGCCAACAGGGGACTGAAGCTTTCTTT. This chain links TRBV4-1 with TRBJ1-1, with D perhaps TRBD1 (6 bases). CDR1 and CDR2 (germline): MGHRA, YSYEKL. V shed 2 bases and J shed 5 bases, with 6 bases lying between them. The CDR3 consists of 12 residues.

This clone was counted only a few times. The J gene is TRBJ1-1, the V gene TRBV2, with TRBD1 as a possible D gene (6 bases). The CDR3 covers 14 residues. V dropped 2 bases and J dropped 3 bases, with 10 bases sitting between them. CDR1 and CDR2 (germline): SNHLY, FYNNEI. DNA of the CDR3: TGTGCCAGCAGTGAAACAGGGTGGGACACTGAAGCTTTCTTT. Protein sequence: CASSETGWDTEAFF.

The V gene is TRBV25-1, the J gene TRBJ2-6; 8 nucleotides line up with TRBD1. Germline V gene lookup returns CDR1 MGHDK and CDR2 SYGVNS. This CDR3 spans 16 amino acids. V trimming: 4 bases; J trimming: 1 base; junction bases outside the gene matches: 3. The CDR3 nucleotides read TGTGCCAGCAGTGGGCGGACAGGGTCTGGGGCCAACGTCCTGACTTTC. It codes for CASSGRTGSGANVLTF.

The genes are TRBV7-9 and TRBJ1-3, with D unresolved. CDR3 length: 13 residues. Deletions cut 2 bases from V and 8 bases from J, with 10 bases between. Germline values: CDR1 SEHNR, CDR2 FQNEAQ (reference sequence). In nucleotides, the CDR3 is TGTGCCAGCAGCTTATTCCAGAGGGACACCATATATTTT. This sequence encodes CASSLFQRDTIYF.

This clone was observed a few times. This sequence joins TRBV7-8 and TRBJ1-1, with no clear D. Germline-derived CDR1 and CDR2 are SGHVS and FQNEAQ. There are 13 residues in the CDR3. Deletions cut 4 bases from V and 3 bases from J, with 9 bases between. The CDR3 here is CASSSGGYTEAFF. The CDR3 nucleotides are TGTGCCAGCAGCTCTGGCGGGTACACTGAAGCTTTCTTT. Together with reference TRBV7-8 and TRBJ1-1, the CDR3 gives the full variable domain: GAGVSQSPRYKVAKRGQDVALRCDPISGHVSLFWYQQALGQGPEFLTYFQNEAQLDKSGLPSDRFFAERPEGSVSTLKIQRTQQEDSAVYLCASSSGGYTEAFFGQGTRLTVV.

This sequence joins TRBV6-1 and TRBJ2-3, with D perhaps matching TRBD1 (6 bases). The V gene lost 8 bases and the J gene lost 6 bases, with 18 bases spanning the gap. Germline V gene data show CDR1 as MNHNS and CDR2 as SASEGT. The length of the CDR3 is 14 residues. The CDR3 sequence: CASPRGSLVDTQYF. The CDR3 region has the DNA TGTGCCAGCCCTAGGGGGAGCCTAGTGGATACGCAGTATTTT.

This clone showed up just a few times. V gene TRBV19 combines with J gene TRBJ2-7; 7 positions agree with TRBD2. Losses at the gene ends were 5 bases for V and 0 bases for J; bases not matched to a gene: 4. The CDR3 extends over 14 amino acids. From germline, CDR1 is LNHDA and CDR2 SQIVND (reference sequence). The CDR3 region is CASSVLADSYEQYF. The CDR3 bases are TGTGCCAGTAGTGTCCTAGCGGACTCCTACGAGCAGTACTTC.

The CDR3 loop is CASSQDSGLATQYF. In DNA form, the CDR3 reads TGCGCCAGCAGCCAAGACTCGGGACTAGCTACGCAGTATTTT. This chain links TRBV4-1 with TRBJ2-3, with TRBD2 matching over 9 bases. V was clipped by 0 bases and J by 8 bases; unmatched bases: 3. The CDR3 is 14 residues long. Germline values: CDR1 MGHRA, CDR2 YSYEKL.

This clone has a handful of counts. The chain carries TRBV2 and TRBJ2-7; D remains unclear. This CDR3 comprises 11 residues. Germline V CDR1 and CDR2: SNHLY, FYNNEI. V lost 3 bases and J 5 bases, leaving 5 bases between the germline ends. Here the CDR3 DNA reads TGTGCCAGCAGTGAGTCCCACGAGCAGTACTTC. It specifies CASSESHEQYF.

The chain employs TRBV28 and TRBJ1-2; D uncertain. Trimming took off 4 bases at V and 4 bases at J, with 10 bases between the two ends. Germline lookup yields CDR1 MDHEN and CDR2 SYDVKM. CDR3 length: 13 residues. The CDR3 loop is CASSSSLSYGYTF. The CDR3 region has the DNA TGTGCCAGCAGTTCCAGTCTGAGCTATGGCTACACCTTC.

This clone has just a few counts. The rearrangement links TRBV4-1 to TRBJ2-3, with D maybe TRBD2 (7 bases). The length of the CDR3 is 15 residues. Germline assignment: CDR1 MGHRA and CDR2 YSYEKL. The V gene lost 4 bases and the J gene lost 7 bases, with 18 bases spanning the gap. CDR3 sequence: CASSPGGGSVYTQYF. The CDR3 DNA sequence: TGCGCCAGCAGCCCCGGGGGCGGGAGTGTGTATACGCAGTATTTT.

By sample share, this clone is medium-sized (0.01 to 0.1%). The chain couples TRBV18 to TRBJ2-2; no definite D call. This CDR3 region has 13 residues. V gave up 2 bases and J gave up 5 bases, with 6 bases separating them. CDR1 is KGHSH and CDR2 is LQKENI in the germline V gene. CDR3 nucleotides: TGTGCCAGCTCACCAATAGAAACCGGGGAGCTGTTTTTT. It is translated as CASSPIETGELFF.

The V and J genes are TRBV7-8 and TRBJ2-5, with a tentative D call TRBD1 (5 bases). The CDR3 loop spans 14 amino acids. Germline CDR1 and CDR2: SGHVS and FQNEAQ. V gave up 1 base and J gave up 6 bases, with 12 bases separating them. The CDR3 coding sequence is TGTGCCAGCAGCTTAGTCACAGGCGAAAAGACCCAGTACTTC. Protein sequence: CASSLVTGEKTQYF.

For the CDR3, the DNA is TGTGCCAGCAGTTTATTAGGGGGGCTTACTGAAGCTTTCTTT. It is translated as CASSLLGGLTEAFF. The rearrangement joins TRBV27 to TRBJ1-1; TRBD1 is a possible D gene (6 bases). Germline CDR1 is MNHEY and CDR2 is SMNVEV (reference sequence). Trimming left V 1 base short and J 5 bases short, with 11 bases between. The CDR3 is 14 amino acids.

J is TRBJ1-1 and V is TRBV5-1, with D possibly being TRBD1 (6 bases). The germline V gene encodes CDR1 SGHRS and CDR2 YFSETQ. Deletions cut 0 bases from V and 1 base from J, with 7 bases between. The CDR3 covers 14 residues. The CDR3 DNA sequence: TGCGCCAGCAGCTTGGAAGGGGGGAACACTGAAGCTTTCTTT. It is translated as CASSLEGGNTEAFF.

This clone was seen only a few times. The chain couples TRBV5-4 to TRBJ1-3; unclear D gene. Per the germline V gene, CDR1 is SGHNT and CDR2 is YYREEE (reference sequence). This CDR3 spans 19 amino acids. With 0 bases removed from V and 3 bases from J, the gap between germline ends came to 22 bases. CDR3 coding DNA: TGTGCCAGCAGCTTGGACCAGAGCCTAGGAGGGAATGGTGGAAACACCATATATTTT. It codes for CASSLDQSLGGNGGNTIYF.

This clone came up a few times. The chain has TRBV7-6 and TRBJ1-2; 8 nucleotides align to TRBD1. J was trimmed by 4 bases and V by 5 bases; bases with no gene match: 9. The germline V gene has CDR1 SGHVS and CDR2 FNYEAQ. CDR3 length: 15 amino acids. The CDR3 protein is CASSGGTGPVYGYTF. CDR3 DNA sequence: TGTGCCAGCAGCGGAGGGACAGGCCCCGTCTATGGCTACACCTTC.

The chain has TRBV10-3 and TRBJ2-5; 9 bases are shared with TRBD1. Germline CDR1 and CDR2: ENHRY and SYGVKD. After removal of 0 bases from V and 5 bases from J, the junction contained 4 bases not matched to a gene. CDR3 length equals 15 residues. CDR3 sequence (DNA): TGTGCCATCAGTGAGTCCACAGGGGGCAGGGAGACCCAGTACTTC. Translation gives CAISESTGGRETQYF.

The V gene is TRBV6-1, the J gene TRBJ1-2; D might be TRBD1 (5 bases). Germline V CDR1 and CDR2: MNHNS, SASEGT. V gave up 0 bases and J gave up 8 bases, with 10 bases separating them. This CDR3 spans 13 amino acids. Written as DNA, the CDR3 is TGTGCCAGCAGTGAAGCACCGGGGGAAGGCTACACCTTC. It is translated as CASSEAPGEGYTF.

V gene TRBV7-3 combines with J gene TRBJ2-3; TRBD2 agrees at 8 bases. With 5 bases clipped from V and 2 bases from J, the junction kept 9 bases outside the gene matches. The CDR3 has 16 residues. Germline loops: CDR1 SGHTA, CDR2 FQGTGA. CDR3 sequence reads: CASSPAGLAATDTQYF. In DNA, the CDR3 is TGTGCCAGCAGCCCCGCCGGACTAGCAGCCACAGATACGCAGTATTTT.

The V gene is TRBV19, the J gene TRBJ1-3; 7 positions match TRBD1. The germline gives CDR1 LNHDA, CDR2 SQIVND (reference sequence). The length of the CDR3 is 11 residues. V trimming: 9 bases; J trimming: 8 bases; junction bases outside the gene matches: 4. The CDR3: CASRGVHTIYF. The CDR3 nucleotides are TGTGCCAGCAGGGGGGTCCACACCATATATTTT.

This chain connects TRBV9 to TRBJ2-2; no firm D call. Trimming left V 0 bases short and J 7 bases short, with 7 bases between. The CDR3 has 13 residues. Germline loops: CDR1 SGDLS, CDR2 YYNGEE. The CDR3 region has the DNA TGTGCCAGCAGCGTAGGCAATAGCGGGGAGCTGTTTTTT. It codes for CASSVGNSGELFF.

The V call is TRBV28, the J call TRBJ1-1; D uncertain. The CDR3 length is 14 residues. The germline V gene has CDR1 MDHEN and CDR2 SYDVKM. The V end was cut by 2 bases, the J end by 1 base, with 8 bases between. CDR3 bases: TGTGCCAGCAGTTTAGGAGGGCCGAACACTGAAGCTTTCTTT. The encoded protein is CASSLGGPNTEAFF.